A selection of T cell receptor beta chains follows, all from one sample in a study of cytomegalovirus exposure and HLA in healthy donors. Sequencing was performed with immunoSEQ multiplex PCR; in TCRdb, only in-frame clones are kept and a portion is missing. This table holds more than 95,000 clones, around four fifths found once. The material sequenced was PBMCs. Every receptor here comes from a man between 18 and 29 years old in good health and CMV-seropositive. Both conserved end residues are part of each CDR3. The D gene is left open where the match is weak. Clone size is stated in some rows and not others, as once, few, many or a class when expanded.

CDR3 DNA: TGTGCCATCGCGAGTGGGACAGGGGGCAACAATGAGCAGTTCTTC; CDR3 protein: CAIASGTGGNNEQFF; J gene: TRBJ2-1; V gene: TRBV10-3; clone size: NA; D gene: TRBD1
CDR3 DNA: TGTGCCAGCAGCTTGTCGGCCGGTCCAGGCTATGGCTACACCTTC; CDR3 protein: CASSLSAGPGYGYTF; J gene: TRBJ1-2; V gene: TRBV5-5; clone size: NA; D gene: NA
CDR3 DNA: TGTGCCTGGAGTGTAGTTGGACAGGGTGGCTACACCTTC; CDR3 protein: CAWSVVGQGGYTF; J gene: TRBJ1-2; V gene: TRBV30; clone size: NA; D gene: TRBD1
CDR3 DNA: TGTGCCAGCAGCTTAGAAATGCCGGGGGGCGAGCAGTACTTC; CDR3 protein: CASSLEMPGGEQYF; J gene: TRBJ2-7; V gene: TRBV7-9; clone size: NA; D gene: TRBD2
CDR3 DNA: TGTGCCAGTAGTTTCGCGGGGGGGCAAGATACGCAGTATTTT; CDR3 protein: CASSFAGGQDTQYF; J gene: TRBJ2-3; V gene: TRBV19; clone size: NA; D gene: TRBD2
CDR3 DNA: TGTGCCAGTAGTAGGACAGGGATCACAGATACGCAGTATTTT; CDR3 protein: CASSRTGITDTQYF; J gene: TRBJ2-3; V gene: TRBV19; clone size: NA; D gene: TRBD1
CDR3 DNA: TGTGCCATCAGCAAATCTGAGGCTAATGAGCAGTTCTTC; CDR3 protein: CAISKSEANEQFF; J gene: TRBJ2-1; V gene: TRBV10-3; clone size: once; D gene: NA
CDR3 DNA: TGTGCCAGCAGTTACTCGATACTAGCGGGGACCGTAGAGCAGTACTTC; CDR3 protein: CASSYSILAGTVEQYF; J gene: TRBJ2-5; V gene: TRBV6-5; clone size: NA; D gene: TRBD2
CDR3 DNA: TGTGCCAGCAGCTTCACGACTAGCCACTACGAGCAGTACTTC; CDR3 protein: CASSFTTSHYEQYF; J gene: TRBJ2-7; V gene: TRBV5-6; clone size: NA; D gene: TRBD2
CDR3 DNA: TGTGCCAGCAGTGAAGAGGTCGGGAAACTGTTTTTT; CDR3 protein: CASSEEVGKLFF; J gene: TRBJ1-4; V gene: TRBV2; clone size: NA; D gene: NA
CDR3 DNA: TGTGCCAGCAGTGCGAACACAGGGGGCCAAATGAACACTGAAGCTTTCTTT; CDR3 protein: CASSANTGGQMNTEAFF; J gene: TRBJ1-1; V gene: TRBV25-1; clone size: few; D gene: TRBD1
CDR3 DNA: TGTGCCAGCAGCCCCTCGACAGCCATGTCCTCTGGGGCCAACGTCCTGACTTTC; CDR3 protein: CASSPSTAMSSGANVLTF; J gene: TRBJ2-6; V gene: TRBV9; clone size: NA; D gene: NA
CDR3 DNA: TGTGCCAGTAGTATCTCCCACTATGGCTACACCTTC; CDR3 protein: CASSISHYGYTF; J gene: TRBJ1-2; V gene: TRBV19; clone size: NA; D gene: NA
CDR3 DNA: TGTGCCAGCAGTTCCGGACAGGGGAGTTCTGATACGCAGTATTTT; CDR3 protein: CASSSGQGSSDTQYF; J gene: TRBJ2-3; V gene: TRBV6-5; clone size: NA; D gene: TRBD1
CDR3 DNA: TGTGCCACCAGCACCCCGGGACAGTTGAATTCACCCCTCCACTTT; CDR3 protein: CATSTPGQLNSPLHF; J gene: TRBJ1-6; V gene: TRBV15; clone size: NA; D gene: TRBD1
CDR3 DNA: TGTGCCAGCAGTCATACAGAGATGAACACTGAAGCTTTCTTT; CDR3 protein: CASSHTEMNTEAFF; J gene: TRBJ1-1; V gene: TRBV6-5; clone size: NA; D gene: NA
CDR3 DNA: TGTGCCAGCAGCTTCTCAGGGGGACAGGGGGCAAACGAGCAGTACTTC; CDR3 protein: CASSFSGGQGANEQYF; J gene: TRBJ2-7; V gene: TRBV7-8; clone size: NA; D gene: TRBD1
CDR3 DNA: TGTGCCAGCGGCCGGGACAGCTCCTACGAGCAGTACTTC; CDR3 protein: CASGRDSSYEQYF; J gene: TRBJ2-7; V gene: TRBV7-9; clone size: NA; D gene: TRBD1
CDR3 DNA: TGTGCCAGCAGCCCTAAGGCCGGCGGAGAGACCCAGTACTTC; CDR3 protein: CASSPKAGGETQYF; J gene: TRBJ2-5; V gene: TRBV6-5; clone size: NA; D gene: NA
CDR3 DNA: TGTGCCAGCAGCCCCCGTACCGGGGAAGGCTACACCTTC; CDR3 protein: CASSPRTGEGYTF; J gene: TRBJ1-2; V gene: TRBV7-8; clone size: NA; D gene: NA
CDR3 DNA: TGTGCCTGGAGTGTACTTACTAACTATGGCTACACCTTC; CDR3 protein: CAWSVLTNYGYTF; J gene: TRBJ1-2; V gene: TRBV30; clone size: NA; D gene: NA
CDR3 DNA: TGTGCCAGCTCACCAGAATCAGATTCACCCCTCCACTTT; CDR3 protein: CASSPESDSPLHF; J gene: TRBJ1-6; V gene: TRBV18; clone size: once; D gene: NA
CDR3 DNA: TGTGCTAGCAGCCGAGTAAACACCGGGGAGCTGTTTTTT; CDR3 protein: CASSRVNTGELFF; J gene: TRBJ2-2; V gene: TRBV6-4; clone size: once; D gene: NA
CDR3 DNA: TGTGCCAGTAGCCAGGGGGGACTAGCGGGGGGCCACTCCTACAATGAGCAGTTCTTC; CDR3 protein: CASSQGGLAGGHSYNEQFF; J gene: TRBJ2-1; V gene: TRBV19; clone size: NA; D gene: TRBD2
CDR3 DNA: TGTGCCAGCAGTTACGCGGGGAAGAGGACAGATACGCAGTATTTT; CDR3 protein: CASSYAGKRTDTQYF; J gene: TRBJ2-3; V gene: TRBV6-5; clone size: NA; D gene: NA
CDR3 DNA: TGTGCCAGCAGCTTGGGGGGAAAACTGTTTTTT; CDR3 protein: CASSLGGKLFF; J gene: TRBJ1-4; V gene: TRBV11-2; clone size: NA; D gene: NA
CDR3 DNA: TGTGCCAGCAGTTTAAGCGGGGGCCTGTATTTT; CDR3 protein: CASSLSGGLYF; J gene: TRBJ2-3; V gene: TRBV27; clone size: NA; D gene: TRBD2
CDR3 DNA: TGTGCCAGCAGGTCACAGGGGAATCGGAACACCATATATTTT; CDR3 protein: CASRSQGNRNTIYF; J gene: TRBJ1-3; V gene: TRBV28; clone size: NA; D gene: TRBD1
CDR3 DNA: TGTGCCAGTAGTATAACACGCAGCGGGGGGGCCTGGAATGAGCAGTTCTTC; CDR3 protein: CASSITRSGGAWNEQFF; J gene: TRBJ2-1; V gene: TRBV19; clone size: NA; D gene: TRBD2
CDR3 DNA: TGTGCCAGAGACATGTGCGCTGAAGCTTTCTTT; CDR3 protein: CARDMCAEAFF; J gene: TRBJ1-1; V gene: TRBV27; clone size: NA; D gene: NA
CDR3 DNA: TGTGCCAGCACTGGAGGGGGGGCCGTTGGCTACACCTTC; CDR3 protein: CASTGGGAVGYTF; J gene: TRBJ1-2; V gene: TRBV2; clone size: NA; D gene: NA
CDR3 DNA: TGTGCCAGCAGCGTAGTAGACGGGGAGCTGTTTTTT; CDR3 protein: CASSVVDGELFF; J gene: TRBJ2-2; V gene: TRBV9; clone size: NA; D gene: NA
CDR3 DNA: TGTGCCTGGACCGGGACAGGGGGCGAACCCCAGCATTTT; CDR3 protein: CAWTGTGGEPQHF; J gene: TRBJ1-5; V gene: TRBV30; clone size: NA; D gene: TRBD1
CDR3 DNA: TGTGCCAGCAGACCAGCTAGTGGGGGGGGTCAAGAGACCCAGTACTTC; CDR3 protein: CASRPASGGGQETQYF; J gene: TRBJ2-5; V gene: TRBV28; clone size: NA; D gene: TRBD2
CDR3 DNA: TGTGCCAGCACGTCAGGGGGGCTGGCCAAAAACATTCAGTACTTC; CDR3 protein: CASTSGGLAKNIQYF; J gene: TRBJ2-4; V gene: TRBV2; clone size: NA; D gene: NA
CDR3 DNA: TGCGCCAGCAGCTTGACCGGGACAGGGAATCAGCCCCAGCATTTT; CDR3 protein: CASSLTGTGNQPQHF; J gene: TRBJ1-5; V gene: TRBV5-1; clone size: NA; D gene: TRBD1
CDR3 DNA: TGCGCCAGCAGCTTGAATACAGGGCCGAACACTGAAGCTTTCTTT; CDR3 protein: CASSLNTGPNTEAFF; J gene: TRBJ1-1; V gene: TRBV5-1; clone size: few; D gene: NA
CDR3 DNA: TGTGCCAGTAGTATTACAGGGCTGAACACTGAAGCTTTCTTT; CDR3 protein: CASSITGLNTEAFF; J gene: TRBJ1-1; V gene: TRBV19; clone size: NA; D gene: NA
CDR3 DNA: TGTGCCAGTAGTGACTGGACAGTATATAGCAATCAGCCCCAGCATTTT; CDR3 protein: CASSDWTVYSNQPQHF; J gene: TRBJ1-5; V gene: TRBV19; clone size: NA; D gene: NA
CDR3 DNA: TGCGCCAGCAGCTCGAACAGGGGAAACACCGGGGAGCTGTTTTTT; CDR3 protein: CASSSNRGNTGELFF; J gene: TRBJ2-2; V gene: TRBV5-1; clone size: NA; D gene: TRBD1
CDR3 DNA: TGTGCCAGCTCACAGGGGGACCACGAGCAGTACTTC; CDR3 protein: CASSQGDHEQYF; J gene: TRBJ2-7; V gene: TRBV18; clone size: NA; D gene: NA
CDR3 DNA: TGTGCCAGCAGTTCCTCCGGGACACCTCCTCGGGGGCAGTACTTC; CDR3 protein: CASSSSGTPPRGQYF; J gene: TRBJ2-7; V gene: TRBV6-6; clone size: NA; D gene: NA
CDR3 DNA: TGTGCCAGCTCACCCCTCGTCGTTCAGGGGGAAGCTTTCTTT; CDR3 protein: CASSPLVVQGEAFF; J gene: TRBJ1-1; V gene: TRBV18; clone size: NA; D gene: NA
CDR3 DNA: TGTGCCGGCAGTGGAAGGGACACCTACCAAGTACAGATCTACGAGCAGTACTTC; CDR3 protein: CAGSGRDTYQVQIYEQYF; J gene: TRBJ2-7; V gene: TRBV30; clone size: NA; D gene: NA
CDR3 DNA: TGTGCCAGCAGAGGACTATATCCAGATACGCAGTATTTT; CDR3 protein: CASRGLYPDTQYF; J gene: TRBJ2-3; V gene: TRBV28; clone size: NA; D gene: NA
CDR3 DNA: TGTGCCAGCAGTGGACTAGCGGGGGCCCGCACAGATACGCAGTATTTT; CDR3 protein: CASSGLAGARTDTQYF; J gene: TRBJ2-3; V gene: TRBV25-1; clone size: few; D gene: TRBD2
CDR3 DNA: TGTGCCAGTAGCTTGGGAGCTCTAAACGGCTACACCTTC; CDR3 protein: CASSLGALNGYTF; J gene: TRBJ1-2; V gene: TRBV19; clone size: NA; D gene: NA
CDR3 DNA: TGTGCCACCCGGTCTAGCGGCGATACGCAGTATTTT; CDR3 protein: CATRSSGDTQYF; J gene: TRBJ2-3; V gene: TRBV15; clone size: NA; D gene: TRBD2
CDR3 DNA: TGCGCCAGCAGTAGGGGTATCGGCCCCTACGAGCAGTACTTC; CDR3 protein: CASSRGIGPYEQYF; J gene: TRBJ2-7; V gene: TRBV10-1; clone size: few; D gene: NA
CDR3 DNA: TGTGCCAGCAGTTTGCCAGGGGGGAATGAGCAGTTCTTC; CDR3 protein: CASSLPGGNEQFF; J gene: TRBJ2-1; V gene: TRBV27; clone size: NA; D gene: NA
CDR3 DNA: TGTGCCAGCACCTCGGGACACTCCACTGAAGCTTTCTTT; CDR3 protein: CASTSGHSTEAFF; J gene: TRBJ1-1; V gene: TRBV6-6; clone size: NA; D gene: NA
CDR3 DNA: TGTGCCACCAGCGCAAGAGGGGGGGGAAGGTCAGATACGCAGTATTTT; CDR3 protein: CATSARGGGRSDTQYF; J gene: TRBJ2-3; V gene: TRBV15; clone size: NA; D gene: NA
CDR3 DNA: TGTGCCATCAGTGGCGCCGGGGGGTACATGGAGACCCAGTACTTC; CDR3 protein: CAISGAGGYMETQYF; J gene: TRBJ2-5; V gene: TRBV10-3; clone size: NA; D gene: TRBD2
CDR3 DNA: TGTGCCAGCAGACTCTCATACACCGGGGAGCTGTTTTTT; CDR3 protein: CASRLSYTGELFF; J gene: TRBJ2-2; V gene: TRBV2; clone size: NA; D gene: NA
CDR3 DNA: TGTGCCAGCAGCTTAGCAGGGAGTCAGCCCCAGCATTTT; CDR3 protein: CASSLAGSQPQHF; J gene: TRBJ1-5; V gene: TRBV7-2; clone size: NA; D gene: NA
CDR3 DNA: TGCGCCAGCAGCTTGGCCGCGGAGGGAAACACCATATATTTT; CDR3 protein: CASSLAAEGNTIYF; J gene: TRBJ1-3; V gene: TRBV5-1; clone size: NA; D gene: NA
CDR3 DNA: TGTGCCAGCAGTTTATTGGGGCCAAGGGGCACTGAAGCTTTCTTT; CDR3 protein: CASSLLGPRGTEAFF; J gene: TRBJ1-1; V gene: TRBV27; clone size: NA; D gene: NA
CDR3 DNA: TGCGCCAGCAGCCAGTTAGAGGAGACCCAGTACTTC; CDR3 protein: CASSQLEETQYF; J gene: TRBJ2-5; V gene: TRBV4-1; clone size: NA; D gene: NA